Listed here are 2 T cell receptor beta chains from one sample, sequenced in a study of identical twins. TCRdb reprocessed the 5' RACE reads via MiXCR and lists one record per CDR3 protein. The table lists roughly 750,000 distinct CDR3 sequences, 20% to 25% of them singletons. The same specimen was also included in a second study, on T cells expressing NK-cell markers.

The sample was PBMCs. The receptors derive from a young woman in good health.

The chain joins TRBV4-2 to TRBJ2-7; possibly TRBD1 or TRBD2 for D (5 bases each). CDR3 size: 12 residues. Trimming stripped 1 base from V and 6 bases from J, with 7 bases between. The germline V gene has CDR1 LGHNA and CDR2 YNFKEQ. CDR3 sequence (DNA): TGTGCCAGCAGCCAAGCCGGGGCCGAGCAGTACTTC. Amino acids: CASSQAGAEQYF.

In this sample, this clonotype turned up a few times. The rearrangement uses TRBV5-1 and TRBJ1-3, with 7 bases identical to TRBD1. The germline V gene encodes CDR1 SGHRS and CDR2 YFSETQ. The CDR3 is made up of 16 amino acids. The V gene end was trimmed by 4 bases and the J gene end by 0 bases; junction bases not matched to a gene: 7. CDR3 nucleotides: TGCGCCAGCAGCACCGGGACAGAAAGCTCTGGAAACACCATATATTTT. Encoded protein: CASSTGTESSGNTIYF.